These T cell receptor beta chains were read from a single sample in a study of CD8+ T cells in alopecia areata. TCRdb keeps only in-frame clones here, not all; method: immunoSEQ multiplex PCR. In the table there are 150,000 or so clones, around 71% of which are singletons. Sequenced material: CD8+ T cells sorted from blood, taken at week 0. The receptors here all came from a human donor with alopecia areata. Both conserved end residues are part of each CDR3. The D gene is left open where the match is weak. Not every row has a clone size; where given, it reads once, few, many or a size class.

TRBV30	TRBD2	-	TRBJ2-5	CAWSWGLAGDEETQYF	TGTGCCTGGAGTTGGGGACTAGCGGGGGATGAAGAGACCCAGTACTTC
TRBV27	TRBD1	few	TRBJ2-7	CASSPHRGQSTPYEQYF	TGTGCCAGCAGTCCCCATAGGGGACAGAGTACCCCCTACGAGCAGTACTTC
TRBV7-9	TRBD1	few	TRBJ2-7	CASSAPGQAAGRNSYEQYF	TGTGCCAGCAGCGCCCCGGGACAGGCAGCCGGAAGGAACTCCTACGAGCAGTACTTC
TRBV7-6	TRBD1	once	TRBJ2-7	CASSLGDSSYEQYF	TGTGCCAGCAGCTTAGGGGACAGTTCCTACGAGCAGTACTTC
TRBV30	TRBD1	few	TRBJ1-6	CAWSVVPGQNNSPLHF	TGTGCCTGGAGTGTAGTACCGGGACAGAATAATTCACCCCTCCACTTT
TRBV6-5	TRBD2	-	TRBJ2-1	CASRLAGGGREQFF	TGTGCCAGCAGACTAGCGGGGGGGGGTCGGGAGCAGTTCTTC
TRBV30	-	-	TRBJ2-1	CAWSVEIGYRIEQFF	TGTGCCTGGAGTGTAGAGATAGGCTACCGCATTGAGCAGTTCTTC
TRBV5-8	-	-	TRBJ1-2	CASSLVLGTYGYTF	TGTGCCAGCAGCTTGGTTCTGGGAACCTATGGCTACACCTTC
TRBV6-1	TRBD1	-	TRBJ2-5	CASSTAGGLETQYF	TGTGCCAGCAGTACCGCAGGGGGCCTGGAGACCCAGTACTTC
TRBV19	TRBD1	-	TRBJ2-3	CASSPEETGGIDTQYF	TGTGCCAGTAGCCCGGAGGAGACAGGGGGCATAGATACGCAGTATTTT
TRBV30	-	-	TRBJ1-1	CAWSLGASNTEAFF	TGTGCCTGGAGTCTTGGAGCGTCGAACACTGAAGCTTTCTTT
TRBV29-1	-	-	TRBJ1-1	CSDGTPNTEAFF	TGCAGCGACGGGACGCCGAACACTGAAGCTTTCTTT
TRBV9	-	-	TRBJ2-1	CASSVGSDNEQFF	TGTGCCAGCAGCGTAGGATCCGACAATGAGCAGTTCTTC
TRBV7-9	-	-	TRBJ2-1	CASRAGANEQFF	TGTGCCAGCCGGGCGGGGGCGAATGAGCAGTTCTTC
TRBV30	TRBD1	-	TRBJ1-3	CAWRSPTGEYLLSSGNTIYF	TGTGCCTGGAGATCCCCTACAGGGGAGTATCTACTAAGCTCTGGAAACACCATATATTTT
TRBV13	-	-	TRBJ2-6	CASSSTSEAGANVLTF	TGTGCCAGCAGTTCAACATCGGAGGCTGGGGCCAACGTCCTGACTTTC
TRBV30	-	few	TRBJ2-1	CAWGAGAEQFF	TGTGCCTGGGGGGCGGGGGCCGAGCAGTTCTTC
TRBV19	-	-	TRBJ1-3	CASSISGYSGNTIYF	TGTGCCAGTAGTATTTCAGGTTACTCTGGAAACACCATATATTTT
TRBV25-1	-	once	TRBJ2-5	CASTGGETQYF	TGTGCCAGCACCGGGGGTGAGACCCAGTACTTC
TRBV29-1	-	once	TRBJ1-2	CSVRGGVGGYTF	TGCAGCGTCCGCGGGGGAGTGGGTGGCTACACCTTC
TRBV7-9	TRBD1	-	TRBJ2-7	CASSSQSRQGAAYEQYF	TGTGCCAGCAGCTCCCAAAGCAGACAGGGGGCCGCATACGAGCAGTACTTC
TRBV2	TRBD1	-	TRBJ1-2	CASRATGNRGYTF	TGTGCCAGCAGGGCGACAGGGAATAGAGGCTACACCTTC
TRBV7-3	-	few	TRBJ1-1	CASREGSNTEAFF	TGTGCCAGCAGAGAGGGCTCGAACACTGAAGCTTTCTTT
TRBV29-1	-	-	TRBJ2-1	CSVDFGAYNEQFF	TGCAGCGTTGATTTCGGGGCCTACAATGAGCAGTTCTTC
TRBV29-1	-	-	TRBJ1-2	CSVPPELGYTF	TGCAGCGTTCCTCCCGAACTAGGCTACACCTTC
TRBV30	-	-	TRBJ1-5	CAWSVRGTSPQPQHF	TGTGCCTGGAGTGTACGAGGGACATCACCACAGCCCCAGCATTTT
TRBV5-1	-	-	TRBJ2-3	CASSFEGSLTDTQYF	TGCGCCAGCAGCTTTGAAGGGTCCCTTACAGATACGCAGTATTTT
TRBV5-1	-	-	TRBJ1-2	CASSFDRQRYGYTF	TGCGCCAGCAGCTTCGATAGGCAGCGCTATGGCTACACCTTC
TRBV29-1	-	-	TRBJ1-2	CSVDTGDRSLSYGYTF	TGCAGCGTTGACACGGGCGACAGATCTTTGTCCTATGGCTACACCTTC
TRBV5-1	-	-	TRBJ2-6	CASSLWNAGANVLTF	TGCGCCAGCAGCTTATGGAACGCTGGGGCCAACGTCCTGACTTTC
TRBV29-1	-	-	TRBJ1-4	CSVEERTAEISF	TGCAGCGTTGAAGAACGGACAGCCGAGATAAGTTTT
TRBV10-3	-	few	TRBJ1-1	CAISGKGMNTEAFF	TGTGCCATCAGTGGGAAAGGGATGAACACTGAAGCTTTCTTT
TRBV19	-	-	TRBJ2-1	CASSMSGATHNEQFF	TGTGCCAGTAGTATGTCGGGGGCCACCCACAATGAGCAGTTCTTC
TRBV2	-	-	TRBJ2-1	CASSPTDEQFF	TGTGCCAGCAGTCCTACCGATGAGCAGTTCTTC
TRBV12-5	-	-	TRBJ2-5	CASGYGGAETQYF	TGTGCTAGTGGTTATGGTGGGGCCGAGACCCAGTACTTC
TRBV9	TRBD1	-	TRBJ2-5	CASSVGAGGETQYF	TGTGCCAGCAGCGTAGGGGCAGGGGGAGAGACCCAGTACTTC
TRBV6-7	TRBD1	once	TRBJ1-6	CASSYTNRQGSWNSPLHF	TGTGCCAGCAGTTACACGAACCGACAGGGTAGCTGGAATTCACCCCTCCACTTT
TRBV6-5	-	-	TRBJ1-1	CASSYLGHPNTEAFF	TGTGCCAGCAGTTACTTGGGACACCCGAACACTGAAGCTTTCTTT
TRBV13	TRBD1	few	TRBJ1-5	CASSLGTGDNQPQHF	TGTGCCAGCAGCCTGGGGACAGGGGATAATCAGCCCCAGCATTTT
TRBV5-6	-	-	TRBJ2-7	CASSVGAGEQYF	TGTGCCAGCAGCGTTGGGGCCGGGGAGCAGTACTTC
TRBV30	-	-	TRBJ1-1	CAWSLDREAFF	TGTGCCTGGTCCCTCGACAGGGAAGCTTTCTTT
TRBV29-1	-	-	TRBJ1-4	CSVEEEARDKLFF	TGCAGCGTTGAAGAAGAAGCCCGCGATAAACTGTTTTTT
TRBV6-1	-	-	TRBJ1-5	CASSGRATAHSNQPQHF	TGTGCCAGCAGTGGTAGGGCGACAGCCCATAGCAACCAGCCCCAGCATTTT
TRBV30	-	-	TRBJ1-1	CAWSEGRGNTEAFF	TGTGCCTGGAGCGAGGGACGAGGGAACACTGAAGCTTTCTTT
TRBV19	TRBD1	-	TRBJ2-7	CASSNRGYEQYF	TGTGCCAGTAGTAACAGGGGTTACGAGCAGTACTTC
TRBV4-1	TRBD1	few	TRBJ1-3	CASSQDLWRYRGAPNSGNTIYF	TGCGCCAGCAGCCAAGATCTATGGAGGTACAGGGGCGCACCAAACTCTGGAAACACCATATATTTT
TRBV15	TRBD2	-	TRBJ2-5	CATSRGLAGSQETQYF	TGTGCCACCAGCAGAGGACTAGCGGGGAGCCAAGAGACCCAGTACTTC
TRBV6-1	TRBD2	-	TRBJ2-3	CASTLGGGAGDTQYF	TGTGCCAGCACTCTTGGCGGGGGGGCTGGAGATACGCAGTATTTT
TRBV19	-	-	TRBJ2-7	CASSAGKDEQYF	TGTGCCAGCTCGGCGGGGAAGGACGAGCAGTACTTC
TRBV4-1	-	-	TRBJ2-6	CASSQEQGWISGANVLTF	TGCGCCAGCAGCCAAGAACAGGGATGGATCTCTGGGGCCAACGTCCTGACTTTC
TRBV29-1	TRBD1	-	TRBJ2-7	CSVNPGQGAYEQYF	TGCAGCGTAAACCCGGGACAGGGGGCCTACGAGCAGTACTTC
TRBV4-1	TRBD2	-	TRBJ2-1	CASSPLAGEQFF	TGCGCCAGCAGCCCACTAGCGGGGGAGCAGTTCTTC